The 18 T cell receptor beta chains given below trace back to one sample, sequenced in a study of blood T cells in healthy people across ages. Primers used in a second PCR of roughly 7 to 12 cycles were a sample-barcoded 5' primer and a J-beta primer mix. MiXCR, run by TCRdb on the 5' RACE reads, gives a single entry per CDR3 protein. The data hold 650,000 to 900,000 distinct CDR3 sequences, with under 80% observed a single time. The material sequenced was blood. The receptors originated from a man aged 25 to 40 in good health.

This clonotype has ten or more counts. CDR3 bases: TGCAGCGTTGAACTAGCGGGGGGAGGAAATGAGCAGTTCTTC. Protein product: CSVELAGGGNEQFF. The chain employs TRBV29-1 and TRBJ2-1, with 11 bases fitting TRBD2. J gave up 7 bases and V 2 bases, and 4 bases lay outside the gene matches. Germline-derived CDR1 and CDR2 are SQVTM and ANQGSEA. The CDR3 has 14 residues.

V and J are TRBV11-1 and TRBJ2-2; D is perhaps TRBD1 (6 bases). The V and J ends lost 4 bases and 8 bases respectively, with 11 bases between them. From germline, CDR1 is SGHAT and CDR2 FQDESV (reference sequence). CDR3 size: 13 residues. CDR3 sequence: CASSSNTGGELFF. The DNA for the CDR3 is TGTGCCAGCAGCTCCAATACAGGGGGGGAGCTGTTTTTT.

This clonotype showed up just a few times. CDR3 region: CSARDPPPGETWPWETQYF. CDR3 nucleotides: TGCAGTGCTAGAGATCCCCCTCCAGGGGAGACTTGGCCTTGGGAGACCCAGTACTTC. The rearrangement uses TRBV20-1 and TRBJ2-5; D perhaps matches TRBD1 (6 bases). The germline V gene encodes CDR1 DFQATT and CDR2 SNEGSKA (reference sequence). V was pared by 0 bases and J by 5 bases, with 28 bases between. The CDR3 is 19 amino acids.

CDR3 bases: TGTGCCAGCACGACAGGGGCGGGAGAGACCCAGTACTTC. Translated: CASTTGAGETQYF. V gene TRBV12-3 or TRBV12-4 combines with J gene TRBJ2-5, with 8 bases that match TRBD1. The junction had 5 bases not matched to a gene; V was cut back by 7 bases and J by 4 bases. The CDR3 consists of 13 residues.

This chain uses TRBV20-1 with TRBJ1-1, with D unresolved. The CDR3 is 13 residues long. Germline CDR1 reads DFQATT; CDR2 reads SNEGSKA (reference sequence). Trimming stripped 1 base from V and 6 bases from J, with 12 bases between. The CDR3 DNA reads TGCAGTGCTAGAGTATCGCTCATGGCTGAAGCTTTCTTT. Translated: CSARVSLMAEAFF.

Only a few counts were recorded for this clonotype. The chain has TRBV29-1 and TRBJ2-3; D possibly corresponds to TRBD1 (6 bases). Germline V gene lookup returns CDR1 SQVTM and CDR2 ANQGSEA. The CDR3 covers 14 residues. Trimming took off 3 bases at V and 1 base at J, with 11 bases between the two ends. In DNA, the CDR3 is TGCAGCGTTGAGGTGACAGGACGCACAGATACGCAGTATTTT. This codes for CSVEVTGRTDTQYF.

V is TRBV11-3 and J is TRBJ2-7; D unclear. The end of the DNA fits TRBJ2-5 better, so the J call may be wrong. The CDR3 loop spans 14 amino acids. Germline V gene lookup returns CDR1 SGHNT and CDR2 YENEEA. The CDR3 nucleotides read TGTGCCAGCAGCTTAATGGGGAAGGGAGAGACCCAGTACTTC. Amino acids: CASSLMGKGETQYF.

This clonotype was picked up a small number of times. CDR3 protein: CASSRRGGGSGKNIQYF. CDR3 DNA: TGCGCCAGCAGCCGAAGGGGCGGGGGCTCAGGGAAAAACATTCAGTACTTC. The chain has TRBV4-3 and TRBJ2-4, with a possible D match to TRBD2 (7 bases). CDR3 length equals 17 residues. The V end lost 4 bases, the J end lost 4 bases, and 20 bases lay between the germline ends. Per germline, CDR1 LGHNA and CDR2 YSLEER.

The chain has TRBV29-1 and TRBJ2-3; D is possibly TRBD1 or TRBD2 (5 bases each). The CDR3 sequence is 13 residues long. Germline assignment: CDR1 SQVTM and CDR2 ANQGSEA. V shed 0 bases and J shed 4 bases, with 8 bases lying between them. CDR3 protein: CSVEDRDPDTQYF. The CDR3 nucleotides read TGCAGCGTTGAAGACAGGGACCCAGATACGCAGTATTTT.

CDR3 residues: CASSEETGDTYNEQFF. The CDR3 DNA reads TGTGCCAGCAGTGAAGAAACAGGGGACACCTACAATGAGCAGTTCTTC. V usage is TRBV2 and J usage is TRBJ2-1; 7 bases align to TRBD1. Losses at the gene ends were 1 base for V and 2 bases for J; bases not matched to a gene: 5. Germline-derived CDR1 and CDR2 are SNHLY and FYNNEI. The CDR3 consists of 16 residues.

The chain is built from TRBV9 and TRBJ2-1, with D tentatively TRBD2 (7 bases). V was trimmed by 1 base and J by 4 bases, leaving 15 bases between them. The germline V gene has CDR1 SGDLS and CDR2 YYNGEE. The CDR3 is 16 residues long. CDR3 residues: CASSVQAGAVYNEQFF. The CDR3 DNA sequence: TGTGCCAGCAGCGTACAGGCGGGGGCCGTTTACAATGAGCAGTTCTTC.

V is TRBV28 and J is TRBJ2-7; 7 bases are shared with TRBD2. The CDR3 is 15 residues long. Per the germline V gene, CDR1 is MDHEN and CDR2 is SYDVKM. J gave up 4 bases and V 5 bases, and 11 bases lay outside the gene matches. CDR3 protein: CASSDLAGVPYEQYF. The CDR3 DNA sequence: TGTGCCAGCAGTGACTTGGCGGGGGTGCCTTACGAGCAGTACTTC. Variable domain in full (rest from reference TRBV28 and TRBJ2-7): DVKVTQSSRYLVKRTGEKVFLECVQDMDHENMFWYRQDPGLGLRLIYFSYDVKMKEKGDIPEGYSVSREKKERFSLILESASTNQTSMYLCASSDLAGVPYEQYFGPGTRLTVT.

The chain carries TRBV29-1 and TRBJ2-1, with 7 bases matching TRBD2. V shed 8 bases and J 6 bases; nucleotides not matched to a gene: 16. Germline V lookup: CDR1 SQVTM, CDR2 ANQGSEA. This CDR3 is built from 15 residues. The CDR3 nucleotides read TGCAGCATTCCCGCTTTAGCGGGCGTTCTCAATGAGCAGTTCTTC. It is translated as CSIPALAGVLNEQFF.

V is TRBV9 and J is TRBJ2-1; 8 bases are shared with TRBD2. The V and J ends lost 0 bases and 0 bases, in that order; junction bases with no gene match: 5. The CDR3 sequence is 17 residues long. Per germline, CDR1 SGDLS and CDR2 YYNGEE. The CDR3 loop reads CASSVEAGVSSYNEQFF. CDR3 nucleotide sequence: TGTGCCAGCAGCGTAGAAGCGGGGGTCAGCTCCTACAATGAGCAGTTCTTC.

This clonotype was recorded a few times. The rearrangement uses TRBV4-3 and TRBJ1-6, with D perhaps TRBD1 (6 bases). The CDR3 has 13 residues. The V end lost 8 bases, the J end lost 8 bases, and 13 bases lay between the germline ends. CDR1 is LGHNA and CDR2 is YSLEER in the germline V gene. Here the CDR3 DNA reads TGCGCCAGCTGTCTAAACAGGGATTCACCCCTCCACTTT. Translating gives CASCLNRDSPLHF.

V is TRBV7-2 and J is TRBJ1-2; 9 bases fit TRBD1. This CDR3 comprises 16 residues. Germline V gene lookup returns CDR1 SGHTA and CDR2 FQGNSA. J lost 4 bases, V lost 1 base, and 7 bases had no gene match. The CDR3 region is CASSLVAGDRAYGYTF. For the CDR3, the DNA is TGTGCCAGCAGCTTAGTCGCAGGGGACAGGGCCTATGGCTACACCTTC. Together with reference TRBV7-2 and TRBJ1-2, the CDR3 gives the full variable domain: GAGVSQSPSNKVTEKGKDVELRCDPISGHTALYWYRQSLGQGLEFLIYFQGNSAPDKSGLPSDRFSAERTGGSVSTLTIQRTQQEDSAVYLCASSLVAGDRAYGYTFGSGTRLTVV.

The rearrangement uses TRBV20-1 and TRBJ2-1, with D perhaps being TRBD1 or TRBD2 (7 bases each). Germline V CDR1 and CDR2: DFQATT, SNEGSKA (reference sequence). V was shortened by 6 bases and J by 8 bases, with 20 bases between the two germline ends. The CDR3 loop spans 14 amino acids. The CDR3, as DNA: TGCAGTGCAGCGGGGACAGTTTTTGGCTATGAGCAGTTCTTC. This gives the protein CSAAGTVFGYEQFF.

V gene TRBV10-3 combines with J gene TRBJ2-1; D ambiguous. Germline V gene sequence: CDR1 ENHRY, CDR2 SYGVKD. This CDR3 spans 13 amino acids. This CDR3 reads CGSGPDSYNEQFF. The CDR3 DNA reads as TGTGGCTCTGGCCCGGATTCCTACAATGAGCAGTTCTTC.